A single sample gave rise to the 24 T cell receptor beta chains below, sequenced in a study of T cell responses to AZD1222 COVID-19 vaccine. Some clones are missing from TCRdb's copy, which holds only in-frame ones; the method was immunoSEQ multiplex PCR. Among about 120,000 clones listed, around 85% were seen once. The sample consisted of peripheral blood, taken on day 0 of AZD1222 vaccination. These TCRs come from an adult in good health.

The chain uses TRBV2 and TRBJ2-1, with D perhaps given as TRBD1 or TRBD2 (5 bases each). The germline V and J ends were trimmed by 1 base and 10 bases, with 11 bases remaining between them. This CDR3 region has 13 residues. CDR1 is SNHLY and CDR2 is FYNNEI in the germline V gene. CDR3 protein: CASSEVGAGEQFF. Written as DNA, the CDR3 is TGTGCCAGCAGTGAAGTCGGGGCTGGAGAGCAGTTCTTC.

The V and J genes are TRBV6-6 and TRBJ1-4; possibly TRBD1 for D (5 bases). The length of the CDR3 is 14 residues. Germline-derived CDR1 and CDR2 are MNHNY and SVGAGI (reference sequence). Trimming cost V 7 bases and J 7 bases, with 16 bases left between them. The CDR3 region has the DNA TGTGCCAGCACCGCCGGGGCAGTAGGTGAAAAACTGTTTTTT. This encodes CASTAGAVGEKLFF.

This sequence joins TRBV14 and TRBJ1-2, with D uncertain. CDR1 SGHDN and CDR2 FVKESK come from the germline V gene. Trimming removed 4 bases from V and 2 bases from J, with 11 bases in between. The CDR3 has 14 amino acids. CDR3 in DNA: TGTGCCAGCAGCCCGGGGTTTTTCAACTATGGCTACACCTTC. Its translation is CASSPGFFNYGYTF.

The chain employs TRBV7-6 and TRBJ2-1, with 9 bases matching TRBD1. This CDR3 region has 16 residues. Losses at the gene ends were 1 base for V and 7 bases for J; bases not matched to a gene: 8. CDR1 and CDR2 from the germline V gene are SGHVS and FNYEAQ. The CDR3 spells CASSLGVTGGENEQFF. The CDR3, as DNA: TGTGCCAGCAGCTTAGGAGTGACAGGGGGGGAAAATGAGCAGTTCTTC. The full variable domain, rest sourced from reference TRBV7-6 and TRBJ2-1, is GAGVSQSPRYKVTKRGQDVALRCDPISGHVSLYWYRQALGQGPEFLTYFNYEAQQDKSGLPNDRFSAERPEGSISTLTIQRTEQRDSAMYRCASSLGVTGGENEQFFGPGTRLTVL.

This chain uses TRBV24-1 with TRBJ1-5; no firm D call. CDR1 and CDR2 (germline): KGHDR, SFDVKD. V lost 0 bases and J 4 bases, leaving 6 bases between the germline ends. The length of the CDR3 is 14 residues. The CDR3: CATSDLSRNQPQHF. The CDR3 nucleotides are TGTGCCACCAGTGATTTGTCCCGAAATCAGCCCCAGCATTTT.

The chain couples TRBV10-1 to TRBJ2-7; 7 nucleotides align to TRBD1. The CDR3 extends over 13 amino acids. Germline V gene sequence: CDR1 WNHNN, CDR2 SYGVQD (reference sequence). With V trimmed by 7 bases and J by 4 bases, 7 bases remained unmatched. CDR3 sequence: CASNGQDCYEQYF. DNA of the CDR3: TGCGCCAGCAACGGACAGGATTGTTACGAGCAGTACTTC.

V usage is TRBV7-9 and J usage is TRBJ1-1; D call uncertain. The CDR3 covers 16 residues. Trimming took off 5 bases at V and 11 bases at J, with 27 bases between the two ends. Germline CDR1 SEHNR, CDR2 FQNEAQ (reference sequence). CDR3 nucleotide sequence: TGTGCCAGCAGCCCTACCTCCTCTATTGCCACTTTCGGGGCTTTCTTT. Its protein product is CASSPTSSIATFGAFF. The variable domain in full, completed from reference TRBV7-9 and TRBJ1-1, reads DTGVSQNPRHKITKRGQNVTFRCDPISEHNRLYWYRQTLGQGPEFLTYFQNEAQLEKSRLLSDRFSAERPKGSFSTLEIQRTEQGDSAMYLCASSPTSSIATFGAFFGQGTRLTVV.

This clone was detected once. This chain uses TRBV7-3 with TRBJ2-3; D remains unclear. The CDR3 covers 16 residues. The germline V and J ends were trimmed by 4 bases and 1 base, with 15 bases remaining between them. CDR1 and CDR2 from the germline V gene are SGHTA and FQGTGA. CDR3 loop: CASSSQSLGGTDTQYF. The CDR3 nucleotides read TGTGCCAGCAGCTCCCAGAGTCTAGGAGGCACAGATACGCAGTATTTT.

The chain uses TRBV20-1 and TRBJ2-3; D gene ambiguous. V dropped 5 bases and J dropped 2 bases, with 5 bases sitting between them. The germline V gene has CDR1 DFQATT and CDR2 SNEGSKA (reference sequence). The CDR3 spans 11 residues. Written as DNA, the CDR3 is TGCAGTGCTGCAGACACAGATACGCAGTATTTT. Translating gives CSAADTDTQYF.

In this sample, this clone turned up once. V usage is TRBV2 and J usage is TRBJ2-2; 7 nucleotides match TRBD2. This CDR3 spans 15 amino acids. Germline assignment: CDR1 SNHLY and CDR2 FYNNEI. V shed 6 bases, J shed 1 base, and the junction held 5 bases outside the gene matches. The CDR3 DNA reads TGTGCCAGCAGAACGACTAGCAGGAACACCGGGGAGCTGTTTTTT. Residues: CASRTTSRNTGELFF.

This sequence joins TRBV6-5 and TRBJ2-3; 9 bases align to TRBD2. V gave up 7 bases and J gave up 6 bases; unmatched junction bases: 5. Germline lookup yields CDR1 MNHEY and CDR2 SVGAGI. The CDR3 has 13 amino acids. CDR3 sequence (DNA): TGTGCCAGCAAGGGACTAGCAGGTGATACGCAGTATTTT. This translates into CASKGLAGDTQYF.

V is TRBV25-1 and J is TRBJ1-2; D ambiguous. CDR3 size: 13 residues. Trimming cost V 5 bases and J 8 bases, with 15 bases left between them. Germline V lookup: CDR1 MGHDK, CDR2 SYGVNS. The CDR3 DNA follows: TGTGCCAGCAGTCCATCGCAGACCCAAGGCTACACCTTC. Translating it yields CASSPSQTQGYTF.

The chain is built from TRBV5-4 and TRBJ2-7; tentative D call: TRBD1 (5 bases). CDR1 is SGHNT, CDR2 YYREEE, per germline (reference sequence). Between the trimmed V and J ends, which lost 4 bases and 1 base, there was a span of 15 bases. This CDR3 is 15 amino acids long. The CDR3 DNA follows: TGTGCCAGCAGCGAAAGTGGGGCCCTATCCTACGAGCAGTACTTC. Residues: CASSESGALSYEQYF. The full variable domain, with the rest looked up from reference TRBV5-4 and TRBJ2-7, is ETGVTQSPTHLIKTRGQQVTLRCSSQSGHNTVSWYQQALGQGPQFIFQYYREEENGRGNFPPRFSGLQFPNYSSELNVNALELDDSALYLCASSESGALSYEQYFGPGTRLTVT.

There are a few counts of this clone. The gene calls are TRBV24-1 and TRBJ2-2, with D possibly TRBD1 on 6 matching bases. This CDR3 contains 16 residues. Looked up from germline, CDR1 is KGHDR and CDR2 is SFDVKD. V shed 9 bases and J shed 5 bases, with 21 bases lying between them. CDR3 amino acids: CATSYPGASGTGELFF. CDR3 DNA sequence: TGTGCCACCTCCTACCCAGGGGCCTCGGGGACCGGGGAGCTGTTTTTT.

The chain uses TRBV3-1 (or the pseudogene TRBV3-2) and TRBJ2-2; D remains unclear. This CDR3 has 17 amino acids. Trimming cost V 0 bases and J 0 bases, with 11 bases left between them. The germline V gene encodes CDR1 LGHDT and CDR2 YNNKEL (reference sequence). The DNA of the CDR3 is TGTGCCAGCAGCCAAGATTTAGGGCGAACGAACACCGGGGAGCTGTTTTTT. It yields the protein CASSQDLGRTNTGELFF.

V gene TRBV24-1 combines with J gene TRBJ2-7, with 8 bases identical to TRBD2. The trim removed 5 bases at V and 3 bases at J, leaving 17 bases unmatched. CDR3 size: 18 residues. Germline V gives CDR1 KGHDR, CDR2 SFDVKD. CDR3 in amino acids: CATSASGTSRPYRYEQYF. As DNA, the CDR3 is TGTGCCACCAGTGCCTCGGGGACTAGTCGGCCCTATCGCTACGAGCAGTACTTC.

The chain uses TRBV7-2 and TRBJ2-7; the match to TRBD2 covers 8 bases. Germline CDR1 and CDR2: SGHTA and FQGNSA. The CDR3 sequence is 15 residues long. The J segment lost 4 bases and the V segment lost 0 bases, leaving 5 bases of the junction unmatched. The CDR3 coding sequence is TGTGCCAGCAGCTTAGCGGCGGGGGGACAATACGAGCAGTACTTC. Encoded protein: CASSLAAGGQYEQYF. The entire variable domain, with the rest obtained from reference TRBV7-2 and TRBJ2-7, is as follows: GAGVSQSPSNKVTEKGKDVELRCDPISGHTALYWYRQSLGQGLEFLIYFQGNSAPDKSGLPSDRFSAERTGGSVSTLTIQRTQQEDSAVYLCASSLAAGGQYEQYFGPGTRLTVT.

The gene calls are TRBV19 and TRBJ2-2, with 7 bases matching TRBD1. Germline-derived CDR1 and CDR2 are LNHDA and SQIVND (reference sequence). V lost 2 bases to trimming and J lost 5 bases; unmatched junction nucleotides: 8. This CDR3 spans 16 amino acids. CDR3 sequence reads: CASSIQGVLPTGELFF. Here the CDR3 DNA reads TGTGCCAGTAGTATACAGGGGGTCCTACCAACCGGGGAGCTGTTTTTT.

This chain links TRBV7-8 with TRBJ2-2; the D is unclear. Between the trimmed V and J ends, which lost 8 bases and 6 bases, there was a span of 13 bases. Germline V gene lookup returns CDR1 SGHVS and CDR2 FQNEAQ. The CDR3 spans 13 residues. The DNA of the CDR3 is TGTGCCAGCTTAGTAGGTATCGCCGGGGAGCTGTTTTTT. Encoded protein: CASLVGIAGELFF.

This rearrangement joins TRBV7-2 to TRBJ1-3; D gene ambiguous. V shed 4 bases and J shed 6 bases, with 10 bases lying between them. The CDR3 is 13 amino acids. Germline V CDR1 and CDR2: SGHTA, FQGNSA. Here the CDR3 reads CASSSQNLNTIYF. CDR3 in DNA: TGTGCCAGCAGCTCTCAAAACCTAAACACCATATATTTT.

In the case of this clone: The sample carries other DNA sequences with the same CDR3. The chain combines TRBV28 with TRBJ1-1; no clear D gene. Germline values: CDR1 MDHEN, CDR2 SYDVKM. V lost 2 bases to trimming and J lost 0 bases, with 4 bases between them. The CDR3 consists of 13 residues. The CDR3 is CASSLGMNTEAFF. The CDR3 DNA reads as TGTGCCAGCAGTTTAGGGATGAACACTGAAGCTTTCTTT.

The gene calls are TRBV29-1 and TRBJ1-1; D unresolved. CDR1 is SQVTM, CDR2 ANQGSEA, per germline. The CDR3 runs 13 residues. V was trimmed by 5 bases and J by 0 bases, leaving 10 bases between them. CDR3 in amino acids: CSVRWEVNTEAFF. The CDR3, as DNA: TGCAGCGTTCGGTGGGAGGTGAACACTGAAGCTTTCTTT.

CDR3 sequence reads: CASSHTGPREQFF. In nucleotides, the CDR3 is TGTGCCAGCAGCCACACAGGGCCGCGGGAGCAGTTCTTC. V is TRBV14 and J is TRBJ2-1; D is perhaps TRBD1 (6 bases). This CDR3 comprises 13 residues. Germline V gene lookup returns CDR1 SGHDN and CDR2 FVKESK. V gave up 3 bases and J gave up 10 bases, with 13 bases separating them.

The chain combines TRBV6-5 with TRBJ2-2, with 7 bases lining up with TRBD2. Losses at the gene ends were 3 bases for V and 5 bases for J; bases not matched to a gene: 3. Looked up from germline, CDR1 is MNHEY and CDR2 is SVGAGI. The CDR3 extends over 14 amino acids. CDR3 residues: CASSYEAGTGELFF. CDR3 bases: TGTGCCAGCAGTTATGAAGCGGGAACCGGGGAGCTGTTTTTT.